What follows are 10 T cell receptor beta chains derived from one specimen sequenced in a study of control samples from healthy donors and cancer patients. The assay was immunoSEQ multiplex PCR, and TCRdb's table has in-frame clones only and misses some. The sample includes about 120,000 clones, about 93% of them seen just once. Sequencing was done on a sample of blood. The receptor set was obtained from a man aged 25-45 years in good health.

This clone was seen a handful of times. The CDR3 sequence: CASSQDPLAGGDYGYTF. The CDR3 nucleotides are TGTGCCAGCAGCCAAGACCCATTGGCCGGGGGAGACTATGGCTACACCTTC. The V call is TRBV14, the J call TRBJ1-2; perhaps TRBD1 as D (5 bases). The germline V gene has CDR1 SGHDN and CDR2 FVKESK. The V end was cut by 0 bases, the J end by 3 bases, with 17 bases between. The CDR3 sequence is 17 residues long.

CDR3 coding DNA: TGTGCCAGCAGTGACACGGGTTTCTATGGCTACACCTTC. Its protein is CASSDTGFYGYTF. The chain has TRBV6-1 and TRBJ1-2; D gene uncertain. The germline V gene has CDR1 MNHNS and CDR2 SASEGT. This CDR3 region has 13 residues. Trimming took off 3 bases at V and 4 bases at J, with 9 bases between the two ends.

The rearrangement joins TRBV5-5 to TRBJ2-2, with D tentatively TRBD1 (5 bases). The CDR3 spans 16 residues. Germline lookup yields CDR1 SGHKS and CDR2 YYEKEE (reference sequence). The V end lost 5 bases, the J end lost 3 bases, and 17 bases lay between the germline ends. CDR3 nucleotides: TGTGCCAGCAGACTTGCAGGGCTTGCGGACACCGGGGAGCTGTTTTTT. It encodes CASRLAGLADTGELFF.

The V and J genes are TRBV27 and TRBJ1-1; no reliable D call. This CDR3 comprises 13 residues. Between the trimmed V and J ends, which lost 5 bases and 10 bases, there was a span of 17 bases. Germline V gene lookup returns CDR1 MNHEY and CDR2 SMNVEV (reference sequence). The DNA for the CDR3 is TGTGCCAGCAGTCCTCGGGCTTATTCCGCAGCTTTCTTT. The encoded protein is CASSPRAYSAAFF.

This chain joins TRBV11-2 and TRBJ1-2; unclear D gene. This CDR3 has 13 residues. V dropped 1 base and J dropped 7 bases, with 10 bases sitting between them. CDR1 and CDR2 (germline): SGHAT, FQNNGV. This CDR3 is CASSLGGGSGYTF. In DNA form, the CDR3 reads TGTGCCAGCAGCTTAGGGGGTGGGAGTGGCTACACCTTC.

The chain is built from TRBV6-1 and TRBJ1-2; the D is unclear. Germline assignment: CDR1 MNHNS and CDR2 SASEGT. Trimming left V 2 bases short and J 5 bases short, with 6 bases between. The CDR3 sequence is 12 residues long. The CDR3 coding sequence is TGTGCCAGCAGTGAAAGTAATTATGGCTACACCTTC. Encoded protein: CASSESNYGYTF.

This rearrangement joins TRBV24-1 to TRBJ1-4; D perhaps matches TRBD1 (5 bases). V gave up 9 bases and J gave up 4 bases, with 11 bases separating them. Germline V gene data show CDR1 as KGHDR and CDR2 as SFDVKD. The CDR3 loop spans 13 amino acids. The CDR3 region is CATPGELNEKLFF. The CDR3 nucleotides read TGTGCCACCCCGGGGGAGCTTAATGAAAAACTGTTTTTT.

V and J are TRBV27 and TRBJ1-1; 8 nucleotides agree with TRBD1. The germline CDR1 and CDR2 sequences are MNHEY and SMNVEV (reference sequence). J lost 7 bases, V lost 3 bases, and 7 bases had no gene match. The CDR3 spans 14 residues. This chain's CDR3 is CASSLDRVTGEAFF. DNA of the CDR3: TGTGCCAGCAGTTTGGACAGGGTGACCGGTGAAGCTTTCTTT.

The chain uses TRBV7-2 and TRBJ2-7; D is unclear. Between the trimmed V and J ends, which lost 4 bases and 0 bases, there was a span of 10 bases. The germline V gene has CDR1 SGHTA and CDR2 FQGNSA. This CDR3 is built from 14 residues. The CDR3 protein is CASSSVRGSYEQYF. CDR3 nucleotides: TGTGCCAGCAGCTCCGTGCGCGGCTCCTACGAGCAGTACTTC. Combining the CDR3 with reference TRBV7-2 and TRBJ2-7 gives the whole variable domain GAGVSQSPSNKVTEKGKDVELRCDPISGHTALYWYRQSLGQGLEFLIYFQGNSAPDKSGLPSDRFSAERTGGSVSTLTIQRTQQEDSAVYLCASSSVRGSYEQYFGPGTRLTVT.

This chain connects TRBV11-2 to TRBJ1-1; D unclear. This CDR3 is built from 13 residues. With 5 bases removed from V and 7 bases from J, the gap between germline ends came to 14 bases. The germline CDR1 and CDR2 sequences are SGHAT and FQNNGV. The CDR3 sequence is CASSPPDKGEAFF. CDR3 in DNA: TGTGCCAGCAGCCCCCCCGATAAGGGTGAAGCTTTCTTT.